The 4 T cell receptor beta chains listed next were all sequenced from one sample in a study of T-cell reconstitution after alpha-beta-depleted transplantation in children. Unique molecular identifiers were built into the TCRbeta library. TCRdb reprocessed the PCR reads via MiXCR and lists one record per CDR3 protein. The repertoire includes fewer than 700,000 distinct CDR3 sequences, under 15% of them detected once, and around 2% sits in the top ten. Sequenced material: PBMCs, mostly from graft donor cells, taken 360 days after TCRalphabeta/CD19-depleted stem cell transplant. These receptors originate from a male patient under 18 who had a stem cell transplant for acute myeloid leukemia, so the T cells may come from the graft donor.

This chain connects TRBV18 to TRBJ2-3; 9 bases agree with TRBD2. Looked up from germline, CDR1 is KGHSH and CDR2 is LQKENI. V gave up 1 base and J gave up 8 bases; unmatched junction bases: 13. CDR3 length: 17 amino acids. The DNA for the CDR3 is TGTGCCAGCTCACCACTGATGCGGGAGGGCAGGAGCGGTACGCAGTATTTT. Its translation is CASSPLMREGRSGTQYF.

V is TRBV9 and J is TRBJ2-3; 7 bases fit TRBD2. Germline CDR1 SGDLS, CDR2 YYNGEE. V lost 4 bases, J lost 4 bases, and 18 bases stayed unmatched. The CDR3 consists of 18 residues. CDR3 amino acids: CASSKRRPAGAGPDTQYF. As DNA, the CDR3 is TGTGCCAGCAGCAAAAGGCGTCCGGCGGGAGCTGGTCCAGATACGCAGTATTTT.

This chain uses TRBV6-5 with TRBJ2-2, with TRBD1 as a possible D gene (6 bases). Germline CDR1 is MNHEY and CDR2 is SVGAGI. The CDR3 runs to 14 residues. Trimming removed 4 bases from V and 7 bases from J, with 13 bases in between. The CDR3 DNA reads as TGTGCCAGCAGTTCAGGGGTTATTGGCGGGGAGCTGTTTTTT. This gives the protein CASSSGVIGGELFF.

Ten or more counts support this clonotype. The rearrangement uses TRBV29-1 and TRBJ2-1, with TRBD2 matching 8 bases. Germline V gene data show CDR1 as SQVTM and CDR2 as ANQGSEA. Losses at the gene ends were 4 bases for V and 7 bases for J; bases not matched to a gene: 15. The CDR3 sequence is 16 residues long. In nucleotides, the CDR3 is TGCAGCGTTGTTGGGGGGTTAGGCGGGAGGCGTAATGAGCAGTTCTTC. It encodes CSVVGGLGGRRNEQFF.